These 13 T cell receptor beta chains were all obtained from the same sample, sequenced in a study of T cells in Graves' hyperthyroidism and ophthalmopathy. It was RNA transcripts that yielded the amplified TCR beta CDR3 regions. TCR CDR3 regions were first amplified by RT-PCR with HTBI primers. TCRdb processed the multiplex PCR reads anew with MiXCR; each CDR3 protein has one entry. This table holds around 570,000 distinct CDR3 sequences, just under 20% found once. The source material was blood. The receptors derive from a man in his forties or fifties with Graves' ophthalmopathy.

This clonotype came up many times. The rearrangement uses TRBV27 and TRBJ1-5; the D gene is possibly TRBD1 (5 bases). Per the germline V gene, CDR1 is MNHEY and CDR2 is SMNVEV (reference sequence). There are 15 residues in the CDR3. Trimming left V 2 bases short and J 1 base short, with 9 bases between. DNA of the CDR3: TGTGCCAGCAGTTTAGTGGGGGAGAGCAATCAGCCCCAGCATTTT. It yields the protein CASSLVGESNQPQHF.

Only a few counts were recorded for this clonotype. V gene TRBV6-1 combines with J gene TRBJ1-2; TRBD1 is a possible D gene (5 bases). Germline-derived CDR1 and CDR2 are MNHNS and SASEGT. The CDR3 is 13 residues long. V lost 6 bases and J 5 bases, leaving 13 bases between the germline ends. The CDR3 DNA is TGTGCCAGCAGACCCCCTGGGGGGTATGGCTACACCTTC. It specifies CASRPPGGYGYTF.

This clonotype showed up many times. This chain uses TRBV7-3 with TRBJ2-7; a possible D gene is TRBD2 (6 bases). Trimming cost V 5 bases and J 2 bases, with 13 bases left between them. The CDR3 consists of 14 residues. In germline, CDR1 is SGHTA, CDR2 FQGTGA. Written as DNA, the CDR3 is TGTGCCAGCAGCCCGGGGGACGCTACCTACGAGCAGTACTTC. Encoded protein: CASSPGDATYEQYF. The full variable domain, rest sourced from reference TRBV7-3 and TRBJ2-7, is GAGVSQTPSNKVTEKGKYVELRCDPISGHTALYWYRQSLGQGPEFLIYFQGTGAADDSGLPNDRFFAVRPEGSVSTLKIQRTERGDSAVYLCASSPGDATYEQYFGPGTRLTVT.

This clonotype was seen only a few times. V is TRBV3-1 and J is TRBJ1-2, with a possible D match to TRBD1 (5 bases). V lost 3 bases to trimming and J lost 4 bases, with 9 bases between them. CDR3 length: 13 amino acids. Germline CDR1 LGHDT, CDR2 YNNKEL (reference sequence). This chain's CDR3 is CASSQGRGYGYTF. The CDR3, as DNA: TGTGCCAGCAGCCAGGGGAGGGGCTATGGCTACACCTTC.

This clonotype was recorded at least ten times. This rearrangement joins TRBV10-1 to TRBJ1-1; no reliable D call. The germline V gene encodes CDR1 WNHNN and CDR2 SYGVQD (reference sequence). Between the trimmed V and J ends, which lost 0 bases and 5 bases, there was a span of 7 bases. The CDR3 covers 13 residues. CDR3 in amino acids: CASSESFRTEAFF. In nucleotides, the CDR3 is TGCGCCAGCAGTGAGTCGTTCAGGACTGAAGCTTTCTTT.

This clonotype turned up a few times. The rearrangement links TRBV10-1 to TRBJ1-1; possibly TRBD1 for D (5 bases). V gave up 11 bases and J gave up 1 base, with 11 bases separating them. Germline V gene sequence: CDR1 WNHNN, CDR2 SYGVQD (reference sequence). The CDR3 contains 12 residues. This chain's CDR3 is CAGGKENTEAFF. CDR3 DNA sequence: TGCGCCGGGGGGAAGGAGAACACTGAAGCTTTCTTT.

The CDR3: CASSDRTYNEQFF. The CDR3 coding sequence is TGCGCCAGCAGTGATCGGACCTACAATGAGCAGTTCTTC. The V and J genes are TRBV10-2 and TRBJ2-1; unclear D gene. Trimming shortened V by 3 bases and J by 2 bases, and 5 bases separated the two germline ends. The CDR3 is 13 residues long. Germline CDR1 WSHSY, CDR2 SAAADI.

This clonotype was seen repeatedly, ten times or more. The chain employs TRBV12-3 or TRBV12-4 and TRBJ2-5; 12 bases agree with TRBD1. The CDR3 covers 14 residues. V was pared by 6 bases and J by 5 bases, with 4 bases of the junction left unmatched. CDR3 residues: CASSLGTGGETQYF. CDR3 in DNA: TGTGCCAGCAGCCTCGGGACAGGGGGCGAGACCCAGTACTTC.

This clonotype showed up many times. The chain recombines TRBV20-1 with TRBJ2-1; 14 bases are a match to TRBD2. Germline assignment: CDR1 DFQATT and CDR2 SNEGSKA (reference sequence). Losses at the gene ends were 4 bases for V and 5 bases for J; bases not matched to a gene: 1. This CDR3 contains 14 residues. Here the CDR3 reads CSAMGLAGDNEQFF. Here the CDR3 DNA reads TGCAGTGCTATGGGACTAGCGGGGGACAATGAGCAGTTCTTC.

The chain is built from TRBV28 and TRBJ1-2; D call uncertain. The CDR3 has 15 amino acids. Deletions cut 6 bases from V and 3 bases from J, with 17 bases between. Germline V gene lookup returns CDR1 MDHEN and CDR2 SYDVKM. CDR3 residues: CASRRNRGPDYGYTF. The CDR3 DNA is TGTGCCAGCAGACGAAACAGAGGCCCAGACTATGGCTACACCTTC.

The chain joins TRBV29-1 to TRBJ1-1; D uncertain. Germline V gene sequence: CDR1 SQVTM, CDR2 ANQGSEA. Trimming left V 2 bases short and J 6 bases short, with 7 bases between. The CDR3 is 11 amino acids. The CDR3 region has the DNA TGCAGCGTTGAAACGATACCTGAAGCTTTCTTT. This codes for CSVETIPEAFF.

This clonotype showed up just a few times. The chain uses TRBV20-1 and TRBJ2-5; no definite D call. The V and J ends lost 3 bases and 5 bases respectively, with 13 bases between them. The CDR3 runs to 13 residues. From germline, CDR1 is DFQATT and CDR2 SNEGSKA (reference sequence). CDR3 residues: CSARGFLGETQYF. The CDR3, as DNA: TGCAGTGCTAGGGGGTTCCTTGGGGAGACCCAGTACTTC.

There are many counts of this clonotype. The gene calls are TRBV5-1 and TRBJ2-1; 11 positions match TRBD2. Germline V gives CDR1 SGHRS, CDR2 YFSETQ. Losses at the gene ends were 1 base for V and 0 bases for J; bases not matched to a gene: 0. CDR3 length: 16 amino acids. CDR3 protein: CASSLTSGGSYNEQFF. The CDR3 nucleotides read TGCGCCAGCAGCTTGACTAGCGGGGGCTCCTACAATGAGCAGTTCTTC.